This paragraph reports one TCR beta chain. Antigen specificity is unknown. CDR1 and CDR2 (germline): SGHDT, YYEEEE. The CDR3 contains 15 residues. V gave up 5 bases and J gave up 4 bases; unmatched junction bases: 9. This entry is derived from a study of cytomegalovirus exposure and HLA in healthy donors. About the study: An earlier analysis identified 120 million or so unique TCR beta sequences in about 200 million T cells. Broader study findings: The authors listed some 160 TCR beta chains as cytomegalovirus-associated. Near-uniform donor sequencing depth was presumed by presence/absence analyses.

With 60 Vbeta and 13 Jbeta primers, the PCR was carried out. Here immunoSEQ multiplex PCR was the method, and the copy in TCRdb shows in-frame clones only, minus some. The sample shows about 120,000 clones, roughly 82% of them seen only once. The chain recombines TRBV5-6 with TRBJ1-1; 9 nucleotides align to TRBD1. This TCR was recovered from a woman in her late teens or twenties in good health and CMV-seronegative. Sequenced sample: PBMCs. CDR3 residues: CASSRPGQGSTEAFF. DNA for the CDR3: TGTGCCAGCAGTCGACCGGGACAGGGAAGCACTGAAGCTTTCTTT.